The present TCR beta chain was sequenced within a study of tumor T cells in aggressive B-cell lymphoma. This table comes from immunoSEQ multiplex PCR, and its TCRdb copy is limited to in-frame clones, with some not included. Of around 6,600 clones listed, approximately 91% are singletons. Trimming left V 4 bases short and J 3 bases short, with 12 bases between. Germline CDR1 reads LNHDA; CDR2 reads SQIVND (reference sequence). CDR3 length equals 14 residues. Sequencing was performed on tumor tissue. J is TRBJ1-2 and V is TRBV19; a possible D gene is TRBD1 (5 bases). This TCR came from an adult with diffuse large B cell lymphoma. Some clones in this sample may be carry-over from other donors' samples. CDR3 protein: CASSNPRGDYGYTF. The CDR3 nucleotides read TGTGCCAGTAGTAACCCCCGGGGGGACTATGGCTACACCTTC.